These 21 T cell receptor beta chains were all obtained from the same sample, sequenced in a study of T-cell reconstitution after alpha-beta-depleted transplantation in children. During its preparation, the TCRbeta library received unique molecular identifiers. One entry per CDR3 protein, called by TCRdb with MiXCR from the PCR reads. The sample holds some 81,000 distinct CDR3 sequences, 11% to 15% seen once. Specimen: PBMCs, mostly from graft donor cells, collected 180 days after TCRalphabeta/CD19-depleted stem cell transplant. The origin of the receptors is a male patient aged 2-9 years who had a stem cell transplant for acute lymphoblastic leukemia, so the T cells may come from the graft donor.

The chain carries TRBV28 and TRBJ2-3, with D tentatively TRBD1 or TRBD2 (5 bases each). The CDR3 covers 14 residues. Germline V gives CDR1 MDHEN, CDR2 SYDVKM. The V gene lost 3 bases and the J gene lost 4 bases, with 11 bases spanning the gap. The CDR3 region has the DNA TGTGCCAGCAGTTTCTTTGAGGGGTCAGATACGCAGTATTTT. Amino acids: CASSFFEGSDTQYF.

In the case of this clonotype: Being one base from a much bigger clone, this may be a read error. The chain has TRBV5-1 and TRBJ2-2, with D possibly TRBD1 on 5 matching bases. Germline V lookup: CDR1 SGHRS, CDR2 YFSETQ. The V end lost 0 bases, the J end lost 5 bases, and 11 bases lay between the germline ends. CDR3 length equals 15 residues. Here the CDR3 DNA reads TGCGCCAGCAGCTTGGTGGCAGGGCAAACCGGGGAGCTGTTTTTT. It codes for CASSLVAGQTGELFF.

The gene calls are TRBV28 and TRBJ1-6, with D tentatively TRBD1 (5 bases). Germline loops: CDR1 MDHEN, CDR2 SYDVKM. The CDR3 contains 13 residues. V was clipped by 7 bases and J by 7 bases, with 11 bases between them. The CDR3 loop is CASTLQANSPLHF. The CDR3 DNA follows: TGTGCCAGCACCTTACAGGCCAATTCACCCCTCCACTTT.

This rearrangement joins TRBV10-1 to TRBJ2-1; no reliable D call. V was shortened by 2 bases and J by 0 bases, with 8 bases between the two germline ends. Germline V gene sequence: CDR1 WNHNN, CDR2 SYGVQD (reference sequence). The length of the CDR3 is 15 residues. DNA of the CDR3: TGCGCCAGCAGTGAGCAGAGGATCTCCTACAATGAGCAGTTCTTC. It yields the protein CASSEQRISYNEQFF.

By sample fraction, this clonotype is medium-sized. The V call is TRBV27, the J call TRBJ2-5; D uncertain. Trimming left V 6 bases short and J 4 bases short, with 12 bases between. CDR1 MNHEY and CDR2 SMNVEV come from the germline V gene (reference sequence). This CDR3 has 13 amino acids. As DNA, the CDR3 is TGTGCCAGCAGCCAAACTGGAATAGAGACCCAGTACTTC. Translated: CASSQTGIETQYF.

The V and J genes are TRBV25-1 and TRBJ1-2; D uncertain. Trimming left V 2 bases short and J 0 bases short, with 10 bases between. The germline V gene encodes CDR1 MGHDK and CDR2 SYGVNS. This CDR3 has 15 amino acids. CDR3 in DNA: TGTGCCAGCAGTGAAGTGACGGCACCTAACTATGGCTACACCTTC. The encoded protein is CASSEVTAPNYGYTF.

This chain uses TRBV10-3 with TRBJ2-1, with 8 positions matching TRBD1. V was pared by 6 bases and J by 3 bases, with 4 bases of the junction left unmatched. This CDR3 is built from 14 residues. Germline V gene lookup returns CDR1 ENHRY and CDR2 SYGVKD. The CDR3 reads CAISPGGFYNEQFF. Here the CDR3 DNA reads TGTGCCATCAGCCCAGGGGGCTTCTACAATGAGCAGTTCTTC.

At least ten counts were recorded for this clonotype. The rearrangement joins TRBV6-2 or TRBV6-3 to TRBJ2-2; D assignment may be TRBD1 or TRBD2 (5 bases each). Trimming removed 6 bases at V and 0 bases at J, with 14 bases between. Germline V gives CDR1 MNHEY, CDR2 SVGEGT. CDR3 length: 16 amino acids. DNA for the CDR3: TGTGCCAGCAGGCCCCCCCGGGGCGCGAACACCGGGGAGCTGTTTTTT. This encodes CASRPPRGANTGELFF.

In this sample, this clonotype turned up a few times. This rearrangement joins TRBV11-1 to TRBJ2-6; D unresolved. Trimming cost V 5 bases and J 0 bases, with 17 bases left between them. The length of the CDR3 is 18 residues. Germline V lookup: CDR1 SGHAT, CDR2 FQDESV (reference sequence). This chain's CDR3 is CASSPTWTLPSGANVLTF. The DNA for the CDR3 is TGTGCCAGCAGCCCCACATGGACCCTCCCCTCTGGGGCCAACGTCCTGACTTTC. Filled out from reference TRBV11-1 and TRBJ2-6, the complete variable domain reads EAEVAQSPRYKITEKSQAVAFWCDPISGHATLYWYRQILGQGPELLVQFQDESVVDDSQLPKDRFSAERLKGVDSTLKIQPAELGDSAMYLCASSPTWTLPSGANVLTFGAGSRLTVL.

This clonotype has at least ten counts. The chain joins TRBV4-2 to TRBJ1-1; TRBD1 is a possible D gene (6 bases). CDR1 is LGHNA and CDR2 is YNFKEQ in the germline V gene. The CDR3 has 16 residues. The V gene lost 0 bases and the J gene lost 3 bases, with 14 bases spanning the gap. DNA for the CDR3: TGTGCCAGCAGCCAAGAAATCGGGACACTTTACACTGAAGCTTTCTTT. Its protein product is CASSQEIGTLYTEAFF.

The rearrangement links TRBV4-3 to TRBJ2-7; 7 bases are a match to TRBD1. Unmatched junction bases numbered 8, after V lost 2 bases and J lost 4 bases. This CDR3 region has 15 residues. CDR1 and CDR2 (germline): LGHNA, YSLEER. The CDR3 spells CASSQHHDRVYEQYF. Written as DNA, the CDR3 is TGCGCCAGCAGCCAACATCACGACAGGGTTTACGAGCAGTACTTC.

V usage is TRBV5-1 and J usage is TRBJ2-3, with TRBD2 identical over 11 bases. The CDR3 spans 17 residues. Trimming took 4 bases from V and 1 from J; bases not matched to a gene: 8. CDR1 is SGHRS and CDR2 is YFSETQ in the germline V gene. DNA of the CDR3: TGCGCCAGCAGCCTTAGCGGGAGGGGATCGGGCACAGATACGCAGTATTTT. It yields the protein CASSLSGRGSGTDTQYF.

The J gene is TRBJ2-3, the V gene TRBV7-2; 13 bases fit TRBD2. The germline gives CDR1 SGHTA, CDR2 FQGNSA. This CDR3 has 20 residues. V lost 0 bases and J lost 1; bases outside the gene matches: 10. CDR3: CASSLAGLAGFVVRTDTQYF. The DNA of the CDR3 is TGTGCCAGCAGCTTAGCGGGACTAGCGGGATTCGTTGTACGCACAGATACGCAGTATTTT. The full variable domain, in which reference TRBV7-2 and TRBJ2-3 provide the parts outside the CDR3, is GAGVSQSPSNKVTEKGKDVELRCDPISGHTALYWYRQSLGQGLEFLIYFQGNSAPDKSGLPSDRFSAERTGGSVSTLTIQRTQQEDSAVYLCASSLAGLAGFVVRTDTQYFGPGTRLTVL.

The chain is built from TRBV9 and TRBJ2-6; D not certain. V was shortened by 3 bases and J by 2 bases, with 12 bases between the two germline ends. Germline-derived CDR1 and CDR2 are SGDLS and YYNGEE. The CDR3 extends over 16 amino acids. CDR3 sequence: CASSAPRSAGANVLTF. The CDR3 bases are TGTGCCAGCAGCGCCCCCCGCTCCGCTGGGGCCAACGTCCTGACTTTC.

The genes are TRBV18 and TRBJ1-2, with TRBD1 identical over 10 bases. This CDR3 has 16 residues. With 2 bases clipped from V and 8 bases from J, the junction kept 11 bases outside the gene matches. Germline V lookup: CDR1 KGHSH, CDR2 LQKENI. The DNA for the CDR3 is TGTGCCAGCTCACCAGCTGGGACCGGGACAGGGGCCGGCTACACCTTC. This sequence encodes CASSPAGTGTGAGYTF.

There are a few counts of this clonotype. The chain joins TRBV11-2 to TRBJ2-5; perhaps TRBD2 as D (6 bases). In germline, CDR1 is SGHAT, CDR2 FQNNGV. The CDR3 has 14 residues. V was clipped by 4 bases and J by 5 bases, with 14 bases between them. In DNA, the CDR3 is TGTGCCAGCAGCTCTTGGGAAGGAGGGGAGACCCAGTACTTC. Translation: CASSSWEGGETQYF.

The chain links TRBV10-3 to TRBJ2-1; D gene unclear. There are 13 residues in the CDR3. The germline V gene has CDR1 ENHRY and CDR2 SYGVKD. Trimming cost V 0 bases and J 6 bases, with 6 bases left between them. The CDR3 protein is CAISESTSNEQFF. The CDR3 bases are TGTGCCATCAGTGAGTCTACTTCCAATGAGCAGTTCTTC.

There are many counts of this clonotype. The gene calls are TRBV15 and TRBJ1-1, with D uncertain. The CDR3 consists of 13 residues. Trimming took 3 bases from V and 7 from J, leaving 12 bases between them. CDR1 and CDR2 (germline): LNHNV, YYDKDF (reference sequence). The CDR3 DNA follows: TGTGCCACCAGCAGGGAGGGTCCGGGTGAAGCTTTCTTT. Its translation is CATSREGPGEAFF.

This clonotype has only a few counts. This chain connects TRBV24-1 to TRBJ2-3; maybe TRBD1 (6 bases). The V end was cut by 1 base, the J end by 0 bases, with 10 bases between. Germline-derived CDR1 and CDR2 are KGHDR and SFDVKD. The CDR3 consists of 16 residues. The CDR3 DNA follows: TGTGCCACCAGTGATTTTACAGGGAGAAGCACAGATACGCAGTATTTT. It is translated as CATSDFTGRSTDTQYF.

The J gene is TRBJ2-7, the V gene TRBV6-5, with D maybe TRBD1 (7 bases). V lost 0 bases to trimming and J lost 2 bases, with 11 bases between them. The V gene's germline CDR1 is MNHEY and CDR2 SVGAGI. The CDR3 has 15 residues. The CDR3 spells CASSYSIRGAYEQYF. The DNA of the CDR3 is TGTGCCAGCAGTTACTCCATCAGGGGGGCCTACGAGCAGTACTTC.

This clonotype occurred many times. J is TRBJ2-7 and V is TRBV5-4; 8 bases are a match to TRBD1. There are 14 residues in the CDR3. V was pared by 2 bases and J by 4 bases, with 5 bases of the junction left unmatched. From germline, CDR1 is SGHNT and CDR2 YYREEE (reference sequence). The CDR3 is CASSFGTGTYEQYF. DNA of the CDR3: TGTGCCAGCAGCTTTGGGACAGGTACTTACGAGCAGTACTTC. Filled out from reference TRBV5-4 and TRBJ2-7, the complete variable domain reads ETGVTQSPTHLIKTRGQQVTLRCSSQSGHNTVSWYQQALGQGPQFIFQYYREEENGRGNFPPRFSGLQFPNYSSELNVNALELDDSALYLCASSFGTGTYEQYFGPGTRLTVT.